The 23 T cell receptor beta chains below come from one sample, sequenced in a study of cytomegalovirus exposure and HLA in healthy donors. Use of 60 Vbeta and 13 Jbeta primers characterized the PCR. The method was immunoSEQ multiplex PCR; TCRdb's version includes in-frame clones alone and lacks a portion of them. In the table there are around 190,000 clones, roughly 85% of which are singletons. The sample comprised PBMCs. The receptors come from a woman aged 45-65 years in good health and CMV-seronegative.

This chain links TRBV10-2 with TRBJ2-1; TRBD2 agrees at 7 bases. The CDR3 runs 13 residues. Germline V CDR1 and CDR2: WSHSY, SAAADI. J was trimmed by 5 bases and V by 7 bases; bases with no gene match: 5. DNA for the CDR3: TGCGCCAGCACCGGGGGGATGAACAATGAGCAGTTCTTC. It codes for CASTGGMNNEQFF.

This clone showed up just a few times. The gene calls are TRBV28 and TRBJ1-5; D is uncertain. Germline values: CDR1 MDHEN, CDR2 SYDVKM. The germline V and J ends were trimmed by 5 bases and 7 bases, with 18 bases remaining between them. This CDR3 is built from 15 residues. The CDR3 DNA reads TGTGCCAGCAGTCTGACACATTCCCATGGCCAGCCCCAGCATTTT. It translates to CASSLTHSHGQPQHF.

This chain links TRBV11-2 with TRBJ2-5; the D gene is possibly TRBD1 (5 bases). Germline-derived CDR1 and CDR2 are SGHAT and FQNNGV. Trimming stripped 1 base from V and 5 bases from J, with 11 bases between. The CDR3 sequence is 14 residues long. The DNA for the CDR3 is TGTGCCAGCAGCTTAGCAGGGTATGGCGAGACCCAGTACTTC. Translating it yields CASSLAGYGETQYF.

This chain joins TRBV6-5 and TRBJ2-7, with 7 bases fitting TRBD1. The CDR3 contains 13 residues. The V segment lost 6 bases and the J segment 6 bases; nucleotides outside the gene matches: 8. Germline V gene lookup returns CDR1 MNHEY and CDR2 SVGAGI. CDR3 region: CASSMTGRGEQYF. CDR3 coding DNA: TGTGCCAGCAGCATGACAGGGAGAGGCGAGCAGTACTTC.

The rearrangement links TRBV5-1 to TRBJ2-1; D is ambiguous. This CDR3 is built from 15 residues. Germline V gene data show CDR1 as SGHRS and CDR2 as YFSETQ. Trimming pared 3 bases from V and 4 bases from J, leaving 14 bases between. The CDR3 spells CASSSGSSVYNEQFF. Here the CDR3 DNA reads TGCGCCAGCAGCTCCGGGTCATCGGTTTACAATGAGCAGTTCTTC.

Notes on this clone: An end of the junction does not agree with germline; a read error may underlie this. This chain uses TRBV2 with TRBJ1-1, with D perhaps matching TRBD1 (5 bases). Germline CDR1 reads SNHLY; CDR2 reads FYNNEI. There are 12 residues in the CDR3. CDR3 sequence: CASREGFTEASF. Here the CDR3 DNA reads TGTGCCAGCAGGGAGGGGTTCACTGAAGCTTCCTTT. Full variable domain (missing parts from reference TRBV2 and TRBJ1-1): EPEVTQTPSHQVTQMGQEVILRCVPISNHLYFYWYRQILGQKVEFLVSFYNNEISEKSEIFDDQFSVERPDGSNFTLKIRSTKLEDSAMYFCASREGFTEASFGQGTRLTVV.

This rearrangement joins TRBV18 to TRBJ2-3, with 9 bases that match TRBD2. CDR1 is KGHSH and CDR2 is LQKENI in the germline V gene. With V trimmed by 5 bases and J by 6 bases, 9 bases remained unmatched. The CDR3 runs to 15 residues. In nucleotides, the CDR3 is TGTGCCAGCTCATCCGGGACTAGCCCGCCGGATACGCAGTATTTT. It encodes CASSSGTSPPDTQYF.

This chain links TRBV27 with TRBJ1-1; 8 nucleotides agree with TRBD1. The CDR3 is 15 residues long. The V segment lost 3 bases and the J segment 4 bases; nucleotides outside the gene matches: 7. Germline V gene lookup returns CDR1 MNHEY and CDR2 SMNVEV (reference sequence). As DNA, the CDR3 is TGTGCCAGCAGTTTCTCAGGGGGCGGGGGCACTGAAGCTTTCTTT. It codes for CASSFSGGGGTEAFF.

The V call is TRBV4-3, the J call TRBJ2-6; TRBD1 aligns across 8 bases. The CDR3 totals 21 residues. Germline CDR1 reads LGHNA; CDR2 reads YSLEER. Losses at the gene ends were 0 bases for V and 0 bases for J; bases not matched to a gene: 13. This CDR3 reads CASSQDSSGQGQTSGANVLTF. The CDR3 DNA is TGCGCCAGCAGCCAAGATTCTTCCGGACAGGGTCAAACCTCTGGGGCCAACGTCCTGACTTTC.

The genes are TRBV4-2 and TRBJ1-4; the D gene is possibly TRBD1 (5 bases). The CDR3 runs 12 residues. Trimming removed 4 bases at V and 11 bases at J, with 11 bases between. Germline CDR1 is LGHNA and CDR2 is YNFKEQ. Written as DNA, the CDR3 is TGTGCCAGCAGCCTTCCCCCAGGGAAACTGTTTTTT. Translation gives CASSLPPGKLFF.

V gene TRBV28 combines with J gene TRBJ2-7; 11 bases map to TRBD2. The CDR3 is 16 amino acids. J lost 1 base, V lost 6 bases, and 8 bases had no gene match. CDR1 is MDHEN, CDR2 SYDVKM, per germline. Here the CDR3 DNA reads TGTGCCAGCAGCTCACCGGGACTAGCGGTTTCCTACGAGCAGTACTTC. It translates to CASSSPGLAVSYEQYF.

A single count supports this clone. This rearrangement joins TRBV27 to TRBJ2-7; possibly TRBD2 for D (6 bases). The CDR3 has 15 amino acids. V was shortened by 6 bases and J by 2 bases, with 17 bases between the two germline ends. Per the germline V gene, CDR1 is MNHEY and CDR2 is SMNVEV (reference sequence). In DNA, the CDR3 is TGTGCCAGCAGGGTCGGGACTGGGATAACCTACGAGCAGTACTTC. Amino acids: CASRVGTGITYEQYF.

DNA for the CDR3: TGTGCCAGCAGCTTCCCAGGGGGCAGCTACGAGCAGTACTTC. It yields the protein CASSFPGGSYEQYF. The chain employs TRBV7-9 and TRBJ2-7; TRBD1 aligns across 8 bases. This CDR3 spans 14 amino acids. Germline CDR1 SEHNR, CDR2 FQNEAQ (reference sequence). The V and J ends lost 3 bases and 3 bases, in that order; junction bases with no gene match: 4.

J is TRBJ2-7 and V is TRBV11-2; 10 positions match TRBD1. The ends lost 1 base at V and 4 bases at J; junction bases unmatched: 1. This CDR3 contains 14 residues. Germline V gene lookup returns CDR1 SGHAT and CDR2 FQNNGV. Written as DNA, the CDR3 is TGTGCCAGCAGCTTAGCGGGACAGGGGTACGAGCAGTACTTC. Translating gives CASSLAGQGYEQYF.

CDR3 nucleotide sequence: TGTGCCAGCAGCTTTTCAGGGAAGGAACTCCAGAATGAAAAACTGTTTTTT. Translating gives CASSFSGKELQNEKLFF. This rearrangement joins TRBV5-5 to TRBJ1-4, with TRBD1 as a possible D gene (5 bases). Trimming cost V 2 bases and J 5 bases, with 19 bases left between them. CDR3 size: 17 residues. Germline CDR1 is SGHKS and CDR2 is YYEKEE (reference sequence). Full variable domain (remainder filled in from reference TRBV5-5 and TRBJ1-4): DAGVTQSPTHLIKTRGQQVTLRCSPISGHKSVSWYQQVLGQGPQFIFQYYEKEERGRGNFPDRFSARQFPNYSSELNVNALLLGDSALYLCASSFSGKELQNEKLFFGSGTQLSVL.

In DNA, the CDR3 is TGTGCCAGCAGCAGGACTAGCGGGAGTGATACGCAGTATTTT. Protein product: CASSRTSGSDTQYF. The V call is TRBV7-6, the J call TRBJ2-3; 13 bases align to TRBD2. Germline V gives CDR1 SGHVS, CDR2 FNYEAQ. The CDR3 has 14 residues. The J segment lost 6 bases and the V segment lost 5 bases, leaving 2 bases of the junction unmatched. The variable domain in full, with the rest retrieved from reference TRBV7-6 and TRBJ2-3, is GAGVSQSPRYKVTKRGQDVALRCDPISGHVSLYWYRQALGQGPEFLTYFNYEAQQDKSGLPNDRFSAERPEGSISTLTIQRTEQRDSAMYRCASSRTSGSDTQYFGPGTRLTVL.

The chain combines TRBV19 with TRBJ1-5; 10 positions match TRBD1. In germline, CDR1 is LNHDA, CDR2 SQIVND (reference sequence). There are 19 residues in the CDR3. V lost 5 bases and J lost 5; bases outside the gene matches: 18. Here the CDR3 reads CASSPEPLLRDRGHQPQHF. In nucleotides, the CDR3 is TGTGCCAGTAGTCCCGAGCCCCTCCTCCGGGACAGGGGCCATCAGCCCCAGCATTTT.

This chain joins TRBV28 and TRBJ1-6; D may be TRBD1 (6 bases). The CDR3 length is 16 residues. V was clipped by 6 bases and J by 7 bases, with 19 bases between them. The germline gives CDR1 MDHEN, CDR2 SYDVKM. The CDR3 sequence: CASRKTGDFQNSPLHF. The DNA for the CDR3 is TGTGCCAGCAGGAAGACAGGAGACTTCCAAAATTCACCCCTCCACTTT.

The rearrangement joins TRBV19 to TRBJ2-7; 10 bases match TRBD2. Losses at the gene ends were 5 bases for V and 3 bases for J; bases not matched to a gene: 16. The CDR3 totals 18 residues. Germline V gene lookup returns CDR1 LNHDA and CDR2 SQIVND (reference sequence). CDR3 region: CASSRERGLWTSGYEQYF. The CDR3 DNA reads as TGTGCCAGTAGTCGCGAAAGGGGTCTTTGGACTAGCGGCTACGAGCAGTACTTC.

The rearrangement joins TRBV7-2 to TRBJ1-1, with D perhaps TRBD1 (6 bases). Per the germline V gene, CDR1 is SGHTA and CDR2 is FQGNSA. The CDR3 loop spans 16 amino acids. Between the trimmed V and J ends, which lost 0 bases and 1 base, there was a span of 12 bases. This chain's CDR3 is CASSLAAGDQNTEAFF. DNA for the CDR3: TGTGCCAGCAGCTTAGCGGCAGGGGATCAGAACACTGAAGCTTTCTTT.

The chain carries TRBV19 and TRBJ1-1, with 9 bases matching TRBD1. CDR3 length: 15 residues. Trimming took 5 bases from V and 1 from J; bases not matched to a gene: 5. CDR1 LNHDA and CDR2 SQIVND come from the germline V gene (reference sequence). The CDR3 reads CASSSQGARNTEAFF. The CDR3 region has the DNA TGTGCCAGTAGTTCACAGGGGGCGAGGAACACTGAAGCTTTCTTT. Full variable domain (missing parts from reference TRBV19 and TRBJ1-1): DGGITQSPKYLFRKEGQNVTLSCEQNLNHDAMYWYRQDPGQGLRLIYYSQIVNDFQKGDIAEGYSVSREKKESFPLTVTSAQKNPTAFYLCASSSQGARNTEAFFGQGTRLTVV.

This clone was counted once. The chain combines TRBV6-6 with TRBJ1-6, with D uncertain. CDR3 length equals 16 residues. V was cut by 0 bases and J by 0 bases, with 6 bases left in between. The germline CDR1 and CDR2 sequences are MNHNY and SVGAGI (reference sequence). For the CDR3, the DNA is TGTGCCAGCAGTTACTCGGCGGACTCCTATAATTCACCCCTCCACTTT. Its translation: CASSYSADSYNSPLHF.

This chain links TRBV5-1 with TRBJ1-2; D remains unclear. The CDR3 loop spans 14 amino acids. CDR1 is SGHRS, CDR2 YFSETQ, per germline. The V and J ends lost 0 bases and 6 bases respectively, with 12 bases between them. The CDR3 is CASSLDAVFDGYTF. Written as DNA, the CDR3 is TGCGCCAGCAGCTTGGATGCGGTGTTCGATGGCTACACCTTC.